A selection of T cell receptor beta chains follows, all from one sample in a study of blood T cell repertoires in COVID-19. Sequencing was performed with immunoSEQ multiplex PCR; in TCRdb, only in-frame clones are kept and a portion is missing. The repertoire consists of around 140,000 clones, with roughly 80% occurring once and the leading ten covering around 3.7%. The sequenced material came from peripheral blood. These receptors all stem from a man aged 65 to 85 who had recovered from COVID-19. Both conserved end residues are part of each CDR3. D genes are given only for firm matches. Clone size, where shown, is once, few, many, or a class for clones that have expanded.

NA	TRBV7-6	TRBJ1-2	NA	CASTKGVPF	TGTGCCAGCACCAAGGGAGTTCCCTTC
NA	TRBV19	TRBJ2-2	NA	CASRDPMGGATGSGELFF	TGTGCCAGTAGAGACCCGATGGGGGGGGCGACCGGTTCCGGGGAGCTGTTTTTT
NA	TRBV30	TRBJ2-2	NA	CAWTTGRNTGELFF	TGTGCCTGGACCACAGGGAGGAACACCGGGGAGCTGTTTTTT
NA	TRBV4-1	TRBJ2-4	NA	CASSPPSIEIKYF	TGCGCCAGCAGCCCTCCGTCTATCGAGATCAAGTACTTC
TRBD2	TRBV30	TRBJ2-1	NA	CACPSGLLNEQFF	TGTGCCTGTCCTAGCGGGCTACTCAATGAGCAGTTCTTC
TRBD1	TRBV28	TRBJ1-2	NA	CASSPRTGDGYTF	TGTGCCAGCAGTCCAAGAACAGGGGATGGCTACACCTTC
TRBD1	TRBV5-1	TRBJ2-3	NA	CASSLQPGQGETQYF	TGCGCCAGCAGCCTGCAACCGGGACAGGGTGAGACGCAGTATTTT
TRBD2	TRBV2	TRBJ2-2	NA	CASSEPTSGRETGELFF	TGTGCCAGCAGTGAACCGACTAGCGGGAGGGAGACCGGGGAGCTGTTTTTT
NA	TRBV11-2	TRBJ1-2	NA	CASSPQAVLGYGYTF	TGTGCCAGCAGCCCCCAGGCCGTTCTGGGCTATGGCTACACCTTC
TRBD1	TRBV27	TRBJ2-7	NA	CASSLSGQGDEQYF	TGTGCCAGCAGTTTGTCCGGACAGGGCGACGAGCAGTACTTC
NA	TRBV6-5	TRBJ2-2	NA	CASSQAITGELFF	TGTGCCAGCAGCCAGGCAATCACCGGGGAGCTGTTTTTT
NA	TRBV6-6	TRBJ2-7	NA	CASSYPDSHISYEQYF	TGTGCCAGCAGTTACCCCGACAGTCACATTTCCTACGAGCAGTACTTC
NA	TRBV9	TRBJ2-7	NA	CASSVAGQITAYEQYF	TGTGCCAGCAGCGTAGCCGGACAGATTACCGCCTACGAGCAGTACTTC
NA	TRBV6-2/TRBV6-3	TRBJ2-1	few	CASSYLAEGSYNEQFF	TGTGCCAGCAGTTACCTGGCGGAGGGCTCCTACAATGAGCAGTTCTTC
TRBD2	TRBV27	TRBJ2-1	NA	CASSPGLAVPYNEQFF	TGTGCCAGCAGTCCGGGACTAGCGGTACCCTACAATGAGCAGTTCTTC
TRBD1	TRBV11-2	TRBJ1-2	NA	CASSLLTGELHTF	TGTGCCAGCAGCCTATTGACAGGGGAATTACACACCTTC
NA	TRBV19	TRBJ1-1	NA	CASSPAGLSTEAFF	TGTGCCAGTAGTCCAGCAGGGTTAAGCACTGAAGCTTTCTTT
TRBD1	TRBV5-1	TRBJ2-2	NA	CASSFRDRGTGELFF	TGCGCCAGCAGCTTCCGCGACAGGGGCACCGGGGAGCTGTTTTTT
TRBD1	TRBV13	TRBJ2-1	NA	CASSSPGQGMNEQFF	TGTGCCAGCAGCTCCCCGGGACAGGGGATGAATGAGCAGTTCTTC
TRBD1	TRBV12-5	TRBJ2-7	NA	CASGLASETGKYF	TGTGCTAGTGGTTTGGCCTCGGAGACAGGGAAATACTTC
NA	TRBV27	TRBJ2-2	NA	CASSRNREGTGELFF	TGTGCCAGCAGCCGGAACAGGGAAGGAACCGGGGAGCTGTTTTTT
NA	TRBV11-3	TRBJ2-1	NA	CASSFGQINEQFF	TGTGCCAGCAGCTTCGGACAAATCAATGAGCAGTTCTTC
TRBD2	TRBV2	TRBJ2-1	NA	CASSEGTRAYNEQFF	TGTGCCAGCAGTGAAGGGACTAGGGCCTACAATGAGCAGTTCTTC
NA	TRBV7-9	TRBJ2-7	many	CASSLTWEPEQYF	TGTGCCAGCAGCTTAACTTGGGAGCCCGAGCAGTACTTC
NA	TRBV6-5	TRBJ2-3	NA	CASTDRGDTQYF	TGTGCCAGCACGGACCGAGGGGATACGCAGTATTTT
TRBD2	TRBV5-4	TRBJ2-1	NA	CASSLGAGTYNEQFF	TGTGCCAGCAGCTTGGGAGCGGGAACCTACAATGAGCAGTTCTTC
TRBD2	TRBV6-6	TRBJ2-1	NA	CASSLRSGGGEQFF	TGTGCCAGCAGTCTACGCAGCGGGGGAGGTGAGCAGTTCTTC
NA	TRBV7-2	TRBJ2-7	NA	CASRFAGTPGYEQYF	TGTGCCAGCAGGTTCGCCGGGACACCAGGATACGAGCAGTACTTC
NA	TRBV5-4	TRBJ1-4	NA	CASSPTPVLDEKLFF	TGTGCCAGCAGCCCCACTCCAGTACTAGATGAAAAACTGTTTTTT
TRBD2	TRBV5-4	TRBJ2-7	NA	CASSTPGASGRANEQYF	TGTGCCAGCAGCACCCCCGGGGCTAGCGGGAGGGCCAACGAGCAGTACTTC
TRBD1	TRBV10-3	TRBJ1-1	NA	CATQLGQRNTEAFF	TGTGCCACTCAGTTGGGACAGAGGAACACTGAAGCTTTCTTT
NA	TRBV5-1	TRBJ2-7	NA	CASSLDIASNEQYF	TGCGCCAGCAGCTTGGATATAGCGTCCAACGAGCAGTACTTC
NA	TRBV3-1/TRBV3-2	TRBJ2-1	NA	CASSVGGIGSYNEQFF	TGTGCCAGCAGTGTTGGCGGGATAGGGTCCTACAATGAGCAGTTCTTC
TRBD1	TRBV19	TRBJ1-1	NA	CASRDPTGGHDEAFF	TGTGCCAGTAGGGATCCGACAGGGGGTCACGATGAAGCTTTCTTT
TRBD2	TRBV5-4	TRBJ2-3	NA	CASSRRDYPTTDTQYF	TGTGCCAGCAGCCGGAGGGACTACCCAACCACAGATACGCAGTATTTT
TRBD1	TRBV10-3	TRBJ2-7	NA	CAISESTGGKYEQYF	TGTGCCATCAGTGAGTCTACAGGGGGCAAATACGAGCAGTACTTC
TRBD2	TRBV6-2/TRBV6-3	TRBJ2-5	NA	CASSYDRDRLAGYF	TGTGCCAGCAGTTACGATAGGGATAGACTAGCGGGGTACTTC
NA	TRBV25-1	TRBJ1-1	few	CASSDTYEAFF	TGTGCCAGCAGTGACACTTATGAAGCTTTCTTT
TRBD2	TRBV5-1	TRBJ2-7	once	CASSITTSGSYEQYF	TGCGCCAGCAGCATAACGACTAGCGGGTCCTACGAGCAGTACTTC
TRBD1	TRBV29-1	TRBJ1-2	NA	CSVVDRAVGYGYTF	TGCAGCGTGGTGGACAGGGCAGTAGGGTATGGCTACACCTTC
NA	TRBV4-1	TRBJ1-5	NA	CASSQGSETQGAQHF	TGCGCCAGCAGCCAAGGCTCTGAAACCCAAGGGGCCCAGCATTTT
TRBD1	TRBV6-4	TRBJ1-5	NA	CASSRLTGGVQPQHF	TGTGCCAGCAGCCGATTGACAGGGGGCGTCCAGCCCCAGCATTTT
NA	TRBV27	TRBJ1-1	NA	CASSSWRGPEAFF	TGTGCCAGCAGTTCCTGGCGGGGCCCTGAAGCTTTCTTT
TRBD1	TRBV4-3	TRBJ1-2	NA	CASSQEGWGTGAGYTF	TGCGCCAGCAGCCAAGAAGGTTGGGGAACAGGGGCTGGCTACACCTTC
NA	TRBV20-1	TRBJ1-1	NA	CSASGTRGGTEAFF	TGCAGTGCTAGTGGTACCAGGGGTGGCACTGAAGCTTTCTTT
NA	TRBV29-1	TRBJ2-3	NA	CSVERGTPDTQYF	TGCAGCGTTGAACGGGGGACTCCAGATACGCAGTATTTT
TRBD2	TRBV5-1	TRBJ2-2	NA	CASSLGASGNTGELFF	TGCGCCAGCAGCTTGGGGGCTAGCGGGAACACCGGGGAGCTGTTTTTT
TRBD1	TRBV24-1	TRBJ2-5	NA	CATSDPGTGDEETQYF	TGTGCCACCAGTGACCCCGGGACAGGGGATGAAGAGACCCAGTACTTC
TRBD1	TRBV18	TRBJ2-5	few	CASSQNVRQGETQYF	TGTGCCAGCTCACAAAACGTACGACAGGGAGAGACCCAGTACTTC
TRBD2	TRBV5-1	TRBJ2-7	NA	CASSSVKVAGGIDEQYF	TGCGCCAGCAGCTCCGTTAAGGTCGCGGGAGGAATAGACGAGCAGTACTTC
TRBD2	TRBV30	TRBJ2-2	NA	CAWSISGSETGELFF	TGTGCCTGGAGTATCAGCGGGAGCGAGACCGGGGAGCTGTTTTTT
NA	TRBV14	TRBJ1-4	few	CASSPREGGGKLFF	TGTGCCAGCAGCCCCCGGGAGGGTGGTGGAAAACTGTTTTTT
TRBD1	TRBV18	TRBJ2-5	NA	CASSPRQGETQYF	TGTGCCAGCTCGCCTCGACAGGGAGAGACCCAGTACTTC
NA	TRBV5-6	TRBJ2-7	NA	CASSLRVLTYEQYF	TGTGCCAGCAGCTTGCGGGTTTTAACCTACGAGCAGTACTTC
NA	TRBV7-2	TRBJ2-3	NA	CASSLAPATGLTPDTQYF	TGTGCCAGCAGCTTAGCGCCGGCTACTGGGCTGACCCCAGATACGCAGTATTTT